The table lists the clone carrying this T cell receptor (beta chain) with a few counts. The antigen is undetermined. This specimen comes from a study of beta chain features in type 1 diabetes. The entirety of the isolated RNA underwent reverse transcription, so expressed TCRB transcripts were sequenced. Produced via immunoSEQ multiplex PCR; TCRdb's table is partial and in-frame only. Counted here are hundreds of thousands of clones, around 15% occurring once; the ten biggest clones make up over 5.5%. Study findings and constraints: Because the template was cDNA, high-expressing cells might be over-represented. Shorter TCRB CDR3s, moderately but significantly so, marked every one of the four CD4+ subsets in Type 1 diabetes patients.

Sequenced: central memory CD4+ T cells from blood. This TCR was sampled from a young man in good health.

The CDR3 sequence: CASRAILNTGELFF. CDR3 sequence (DNA): TGTGCCAGCAGGGCAATTCTGAACACCGGGGAGCTGTTTTTT. The chain has TRBV7-6 and TRBJ2-2; D gene uncertain. This CDR3 spans 14 amino acids. V dropped 6 bases and J dropped 1 base, with 9 bases sitting between them. CDR1 SGHVS and CDR2 FNYEAQ come from the germline V gene.